These 20 T cell receptor beta chains were all obtained from the same sample, sequenced in a study of naive and memory T cell subsets. An equimolar mix of two oligonucleotides served as the beta constant-region primer for TRBC1 and TRBC2. TCRdb fed the UMI-ligation and nested PCR reads into MiXCR, producing one record per CDR3 protein. This sample has over 20,000 distinct CDR3 sequences, with 9.5% to 11% found just once. The sequencing input was central memory CD8+ T cells from blood. Every receptor here comes from a human donor in good health.

In its sample, this clonotype is medium-sized. J is TRBJ1-1 and V is TRBV4-1; D is unresolved. V was pared by 0 bases and J by 4 bases, with 6 bases between. The CDR3 is 13 residues long. Looked up from germline, CDR1 is MGHRA and CDR2 is YSYEKL. The CDR3 sequence: CASSQDSGTEAFF. CDR3 coding DNA: TGCGCCAGCAGCCAAGATTCGGGCACTGAAGCTTTCTTT.

This clonotype occurred a few times. The chain has TRBV7-9 and TRBJ2-1; 8 bases agree with TRBD1. Looked up from germline, CDR1 is SEHNR and CDR2 is FQNEAQ (reference sequence). This CDR3 spans 17 amino acids. V lost 5 bases to trimming and J lost 7 bases; unmatched junction nucleotides: 16. The CDR3 region is CASSTLRQGSWRNEQFF. CDR3 DNA sequence: TGTGCCAGCAGCACTCTTCGACAGGGGTCATGGAGAAATGAGCAGTTCTTC.

This clonotype showed up many times. This rearrangement joins TRBV7-9 to TRBJ2-5, with TRBD1 matching over 7 bases. The CDR3 spans 15 residues. The J segment lost 10 bases and the V segment lost 4 bases, leaving 15 bases of the junction unmatched. CDR1 and CDR2 from the germline V gene are SEHNR and FQNEAQ (reference sequence). The CDR3 coding sequence is TGTGCCAGCAGCTCACCCGGGGAACAGGGGTTGGGCCAGTACTTC. It specifies CASSSPGEQGLGQYF.

This clonotype turned up a few times. The chain recombines TRBV11-2 with TRBJ2-3; D not resolved. This CDR3 region has 12 residues. The germline CDR1 and CDR2 sequences are SGHAT and FQNNGV. Between the trimmed V and J ends, which lost 1 base and 4 bases, there was a span of 3 bases. The CDR3 loop is CASSLGADTQYF. The CDR3 DNA follows: TGTGCCAGCAGCTTAGGAGCAGATACGCAGTATTTT.

The CDR3 sequence: CATSDLRAGASYNEQFF. CDR3 coding DNA: TGTGCCACCAGTGATTTGCGAGCGGGAGCATCATACAATGAGCAGTTCTTC. The chain combines TRBV24-1 with TRBJ2-1; 8 bases match TRBD2. The J segment lost 4 bases and the V segment lost 0 bases, leaving 7 bases of the junction unmatched. Germline-derived CDR1 and CDR2 are KGHDR and SFDVKD. This CDR3 is built from 17 residues.

This clonotype was detected only a few times. The chain recombines TRBV27 with TRBJ1-1; D is unresolved. This CDR3 is 14 amino acids long. With 5 bases removed from V and 5 bases from J, the gap between germline ends came to 15 bases. CDR1 and CDR2 (germline): MNHEY, SMNVEV (reference sequence). Here the CDR3 DNA reads TGTGCCAGCAGTCCAACCCCGGGTGCGACTGAAGCTTTCTTT. It yields the protein CASSPTPGATEAFF.

This clonotype showed up just a few times. The gene calls are TRBV29-1 and TRBJ1-1; TRBD1 matches at 7 bases. The germline gives CDR1 SQVTM, CDR2 ANQGSEA. The CDR3 has 12 residues. V shed 7 bases and J 1 base; nucleotides not matched to a gene: 3. CDR3 residues: CSGRTGNTEAFF. The CDR3 bases are TGCAGCGGGAGGACAGGGAACACTGAAGCTTTCTTT. Complete variable domain (other parts from reference TRBV29-1 and TRBJ1-1): SAVISQKPSRDICQRGTSLTIQCQVDSQVTMMFWYRQQPGQSLTLIATANQGSEATYESGFVIDKFPISRPNLTFSTLTVSNMSPEDSSIYLCSGRTGNTEAFFGQGTRLTVV.

The J gene is TRBJ2-7, the V gene TRBV4-1; either TRBD1 or TRBD2 may supply D (5 bases each). The CDR3 totals 16 residues. The ends were cut back, 4 bases at V and 3 bases at J, with 19 bases in the middle. Germline V gene sequence: CDR1 MGHRA, CDR2 YSYEKL. The CDR3 DNA reads as TGCGCCAGCAGCCGCTCCGGGACGACTCTCTTCTACGAGCAGTACTTC. Its protein is CASSRSGTTLFYEQYF.

This clonotype came up many times. The chain carries TRBV9 and TRBJ2-7; 7 positions match TRBD1. V shed 1 base, J shed 5 bases, and the junction held 12 bases outside the gene matches. The CDR3 contains 16 residues. Germline V gene data show CDR1 as SGDLS and CDR2 as YYNGEE. Here the CDR3 reads CASSVYPGTDANEQYF. CDR3 in DNA: TGTGCCAGCAGCGTATACCCCGGGACAGACGCTAACGAGCAGTACTTC.

The chain couples TRBV3-1 to TRBJ2-5; D might be TRBD2 (6 bases). V shed 0 bases and J shed 7 bases, with 15 bases lying between them. Per germline, CDR1 LGHDT and CDR2 YNNKEL (reference sequence). The CDR3 has 15 residues. The CDR3: CASSQDSGSPGTQYF. The CDR3, as DNA: TGTGCCAGCAGCCAAGATAGCGGCAGTCCCGGGACCCAGTACTTC.

This clonotype appeared many times. The genes are TRBV4-3 and TRBJ1-5; 7 bases agree with TRBD1. Trimming cost V 1 base and J 4 bases; bases outside gene matches: 7. The CDR3 has 16 amino acids. The germline CDR1 and CDR2 sequences are LGHNA and YSLEER. CDR3 in amino acids: CASSQGTGERNQPQHF. DNA for the CDR3: TGCGCCAGCAGCCAAGGTACAGGGGAAAGAAATCAGCCCCAGCATTTT.

The V gene is TRBV30, the J gene TRBJ1-1; no reliable D call. Germline-derived CDR1 and CDR2 are GTSNPN and SVGIG (reference sequence). Trimming shortened V by 0 bases and J by 0 bases, and 5 bases separated the two germline ends. CDR3 length: 13 residues. This chain's CDR3 is CAWSVLMNTEAFF. The CDR3 nucleotides are TGTGCCTGGAGTGTACTCATGAACACTGAAGCTTTCTTT.

The genes are TRBV27 and TRBJ2-3; TRBD2 aligns across 7 bases. CDR3 length: 15 residues. V trimming: 5 bases; J trimming: 4 bases; junction bases outside the gene matches: 9. Germline V gene data show CDR1 as MNHEY and CDR2 as SMNVEV (reference sequence). The CDR3 reads CASSPRGEWADTQYF. In DNA form, the CDR3 reads TGTGCCAGCAGTCCACGGGGGGAATGGGCAGATACGCAGTATTTT.

This clonotype occurred a few times. This chain links TRBV6-5 with TRBJ2-7; 8 positions match TRBD1. Per germline, CDR1 MNHEY and CDR2 SVGAGI. The CDR3 loop spans 20 amino acids. After removal of 0 bases from V and 1 base from J, the junction contained 17 bases not matched to a gene. The CDR3 loop is CASSYSPTFTQGVFSYEQYF. The CDR3 nucleotides read TGTGCCAGCAGTTACTCTCCAACTTTTACACAGGGGGTGTTTTCCTACGAGCAGTACTTC.

V gene TRBV7-2 combines with J gene TRBJ2-3, with D uncertain. V lost 1 base to trimming and J lost 1 base, with 6 bases between them. The CDR3 totals 14 residues. Germline values: CDR1 SGHTA, CDR2 FQGNSA. CDR3 DNA: TGTGCCAGCAGCTTAGTGGTCCGCACAGATACGCAGTATTTT. Translated, it gives CASSLVVRTDTQYF. Together with reference TRBV7-2 and TRBJ2-3, the CDR3 gives the full variable domain: GAGVSQSPSNKVTEKGKDVELRCDPISGHTALYWYRQSLGQGLEFLIYFQGNSAPDKSGLPSDRFSAERTGGSVSTLTIQRTQQEDSAVYLCASSLVVRTDTQYFGPGTRLTVL.

This rearrangement joins TRBV5-1 to TRBJ2-7, with TRBD2 as a possible D gene (5 bases). The CDR3 sequence is 16 residues long. Germline V gene sequence: CDR1 SGHRS, CDR2 YFSETQ. The V gene lost 0 bases and the J gene lost 3 bases, with 16 bases spanning the gap. CDR3 DNA sequence: TGCGCCAGCAGCTTGGCCAGCTGGCGAACTAGCTACGAGCAGTACTTC. The encoded protein is CASSLASWRTSYEQYF.

This clonotype came up a few times. This chain uses TRBV2 with TRBJ2-1, with TRBD1 identical over 8 bases. Germline CDR1 is SNHLY and CDR2 is FYNNEI. This CDR3 has 15 residues. V was pared by 2 bases and J by 8 bases, with 8 bases of the junction left unmatched. The CDR3 spells CASSEMTGVEDEQFF. The CDR3 coding sequence is TGTGCCAGCAGTGAAATGACAGGGGTCGAAGATGAGCAGTTCTTC.

This clonotype was recorded many times. The rearrangement joins TRBV6-1 to TRBJ1-3; D uncertain. The CDR3 spans 15 residues. Between the trimmed V and J ends, which lost 1 base and 2 bases, there was a span of 9 bases. Germline loops: CDR1 MNHNS, CDR2 SASEGT. The CDR3 bases are TGTGCCAGCAGTGAAGGGTCCAGGACTGGAAACACCATATATTTT. This gives the protein CASSEGSRTGNTIYF.

V usage is TRBV6-5 and J usage is TRBJ2-2; 8 bases agree with TRBD2. Germline CDR1 MNHEY, CDR2 SVGAGI. The CDR3 contains 16 residues. The V and J ends lost 6 bases and 1 base, in that order; junction bases with no gene match: 7. CDR3 coding DNA: TGTGCCAGCAGCCTCGGACTAGCTCAGAACACCGGGGAGCTGTTTTTT. Its translation: CASSLGLAQNTGELFF.

This clonotype has a count of ten or more. The gene calls are TRBV7-9 and TRBJ2-5; TRBD2 aligns across 12 bases. Germline V gene data show CDR1 as SEHNR and CDR2 as FQNEAQ (reference sequence). The CDR3 is 16 residues long. Trimming at V came to 4 bases and at J to 1 base, leaving 4 bases not matched to a gene. In nucleotides, the CDR3 is TGTGCCAGCAGCTCCGGACTAGCGGGGCTCCAAGAGACCCAGTACTTC. Its translation is CASSSGLAGLQETQYF.